This TCR beta chain was documented in a study of blood T cells in healthy people across ages. This clonotype was observed once. The authors ran a second PCR of about 6 to 11 cycles using a sample-barcoded 5' primer and a J-beta primer mix. TCRdb reanalysed the 5' RACE reads using MiXCR and keeps one entry per CDR3 protein. Here the sample spans about 760,000 distinct CDR3 sequences, 20% to 25% being singletons. V dropped 0 bases and J dropped 6; count of bases not matched to a gene: 7. CDR1 is MNHEY, CDR2 SVGAGI, per germline. The CDR3 runs 16 residues. This sample was also put to use in a study of T cells of mothers and their children. From that study: Over 9.5 million TCR beta CDR3 reads were obtained from each mother, and 3 million to 3.5 million from each child.

The sequence derives from a boy aged 5 to 17 in good health. Source material: blood. V is TRBV6-5 and J is TRBJ2-3; 9 nucleotides align to TRBD2. The CDR3: CASSYSAGGPWDTQYF. The CDR3 DNA reads as TGTGCCAGCAGTTACTCGGCGGGGGGGCCGTGGGATACGCAGTATTTT.